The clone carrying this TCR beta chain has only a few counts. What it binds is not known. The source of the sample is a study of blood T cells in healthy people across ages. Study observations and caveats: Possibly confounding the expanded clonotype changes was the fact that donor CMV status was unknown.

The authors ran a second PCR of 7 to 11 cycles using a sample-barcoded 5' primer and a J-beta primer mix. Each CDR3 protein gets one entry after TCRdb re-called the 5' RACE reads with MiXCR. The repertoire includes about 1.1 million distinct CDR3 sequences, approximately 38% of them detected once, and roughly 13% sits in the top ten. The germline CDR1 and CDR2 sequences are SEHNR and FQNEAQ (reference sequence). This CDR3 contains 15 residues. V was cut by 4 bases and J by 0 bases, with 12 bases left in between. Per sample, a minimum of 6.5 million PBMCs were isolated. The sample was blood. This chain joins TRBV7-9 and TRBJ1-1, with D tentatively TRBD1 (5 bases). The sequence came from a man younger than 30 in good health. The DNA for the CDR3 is TGTGCCAGCAGCTCAAACACAGGCTTGAACACTGAAGCTTTCTTT. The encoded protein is CASSSNTGLNTEAFF.